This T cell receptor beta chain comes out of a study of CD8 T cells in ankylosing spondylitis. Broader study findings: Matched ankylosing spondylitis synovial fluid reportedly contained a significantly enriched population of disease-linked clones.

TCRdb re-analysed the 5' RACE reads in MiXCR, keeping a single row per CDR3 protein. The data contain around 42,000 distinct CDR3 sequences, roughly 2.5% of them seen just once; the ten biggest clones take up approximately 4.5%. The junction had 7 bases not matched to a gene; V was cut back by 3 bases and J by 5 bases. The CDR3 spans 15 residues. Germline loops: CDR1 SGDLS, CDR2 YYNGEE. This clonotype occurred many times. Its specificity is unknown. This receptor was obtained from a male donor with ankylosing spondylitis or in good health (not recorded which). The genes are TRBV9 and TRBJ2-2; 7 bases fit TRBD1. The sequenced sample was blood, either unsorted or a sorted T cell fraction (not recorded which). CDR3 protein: CASSARQGSTGELFF. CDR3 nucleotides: TGTGCCAGCAGCGCCCGACAGGGAAGTACCGGGGAGCTGTTTTTT.